The next 7 T cell receptor beta chains were all read from a single sample in a study of blood T cell repertoires in COVID-19. Sequencing used immunoSEQ multiplex PCR; TCRdb keeps in-frame clones, though not all of them. The sample shows about 230,000 clones, approximately 80% of them seen only once. Sequenced material: PBMCs or T cells enriched from blood (not recorded which). The receptors shown here come from a man between 60 and 75 years old who had recovered from COVID-19.

This clone has a single count. V and J are TRBV4-3 and TRBJ1-2; weak D call: TRBD1 (6 bases). Germline V gene lookup returns CDR1 LGHNA and CDR2 YSLEER. This CDR3 has 16 amino acids. V gave up 2 bases and J gave up 5 bases, with 18 bases separating them. The CDR3 reads CASSQRVAGAGYGYTF. In nucleotides, the CDR3 is TGCGCCAGCAGCCAAAGGGTGGCGGGGGCAGGATATGGCTACACCTTC.

The V call is TRBV7-9, the J call TRBJ1-5, with D uncertain. The germline V gene encodes CDR1 SEHNR and CDR2 FQNEAQ (reference sequence). This CDR3 has 14 amino acids. Trimming stripped 5 bases from V and 2 bases from J, with 10 bases between. The CDR3 region has the DNA TGTGCCAGCAGCAAGGGAGGTGGCAATCAGCCCCAGCATTTT. As protein: CASSKGGGNQPQHF.

This clone was seen more than once but under ten times. For the CDR3, the DNA is TGTGCCAGCAGCCCCCGAGATCAGCCCCAGCATTTT. Translated: CASSPRDQPQHF. The chain recombines TRBV27 with TRBJ1-5; unclear D gene. The CDR3 has 12 amino acids. V lost 6 bases to trimming and J lost 5 bases, with 8 bases between them. From germline, CDR1 is MNHEY and CDR2 SMNVEV (reference sequence).

The V and J genes are TRBV9 and TRBJ1-1, with D possibly TRBD1 on 5 matching bases. The V and J ends lost 4 bases and 11 bases respectively, with 24 bases between them. The germline V gene encodes CDR1 SGDLS and CDR2 YYNGEE. The CDR3 spans 15 residues. The CDR3 sequence is CASSPLSGRAGGAFF. The CDR3 nucleotides are TGTGCCAGCAGCCCCCTAAGCGGCAGGGCTGGGGGGGCTTTCTTT.

This clone was recorded only once. The gene calls are TRBV18 and TRBJ1-1; no reliable D call. This CDR3 has 13 amino acids. The germline CDR1 and CDR2 sequences are KGHSH and LQKENI. Between the trimmed V and J ends, which lost 2 bases and 3 bases, there was a span of 7 bases. The CDR3 reads CASSPSGDTEAFF. The CDR3 DNA follows: TGTGCCAGCTCACCATCGGGTGACACTGAAGCTTTCTTT.

The chain has TRBV5-1 and TRBJ1-1, with D maybe TRBD1 (6 bases). Germline V CDR1 and CDR2: SGHRS, YFSETQ. V dropped 0 bases and J dropped 0 bases, with 9 bases sitting between them. The CDR3 has 15 residues. CDR3 protein: CASSLGGTLNTEAFF. CDR3 DNA sequence: TGCGCCAGCAGCTTGGGGGGGACATTGAACACTGAAGCTTTCTTT.

V gene TRBV2 combines with J gene TRBJ2-7; tentatively, D is TRBD1 (5 bases). Germline lookup yields CDR1 SNHLY and CDR2 FYNNEI. Trimming removed 3 bases from V and 3 bases from J, with 6 bases in between. This CDR3 spans 12 amino acids. The CDR3 loop reads CASSDRVYEQYF. The DNA for the CDR3 is TGTGCCAGCAGTGACAGGGTCTACGAGCAGTACTTC.